This T cell receptor (beta chain) was captured in a study of blood T cell repertoires in COVID-19. Overall study: Acute-phase and convalescent COVID-19 samples originated in the United States, Italy and Spain. Nucleic acid was either cDNA or gDNA, and it came from T cells, B-cell-depleted T cells, or PBMCs.

Sequencing was performed with immunoSEQ multiplex PCR; in TCRdb, only in-frame clones are kept and a portion is missing. The repertoire includes tens of thousands of clones, roughly nine tenths of them detected once, and roughly 18% sits in the top ten. This TCR was recovered from a man older than 75 in a cohort sampled during active COVID-19. Sequencing was carried out using peripheral blood.

The CDR3 is CASSPLAGNTGELFF. CDR3 nucleotides: TGTGCCAGCTCACCACTAGCGGGGAACACCGGGGAGCTGTTTTTT. The rearrangement joins TRBV18 to TRBJ2-2; TRBD2 matches 7 bases. The CDR3 has 15 amino acids. Germline V gives CDR1 KGHSH, CDR2 LQKENI. V lost 1 base to trimming and J lost 1 base; unmatched junction nucleotides: 0.